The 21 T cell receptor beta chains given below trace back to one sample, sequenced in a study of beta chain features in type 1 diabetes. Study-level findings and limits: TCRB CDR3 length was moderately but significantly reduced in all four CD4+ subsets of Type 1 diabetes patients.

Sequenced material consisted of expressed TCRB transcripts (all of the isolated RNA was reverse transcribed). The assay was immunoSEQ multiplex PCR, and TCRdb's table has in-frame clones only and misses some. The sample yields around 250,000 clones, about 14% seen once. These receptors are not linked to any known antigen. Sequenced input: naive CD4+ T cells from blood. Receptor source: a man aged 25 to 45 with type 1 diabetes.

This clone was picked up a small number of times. The CDR3 region is CASSFPPGLSDYGYTF. The CDR3 DNA sequence: TGTGCCAGCAGCTTTCCCCCGGGACTGTCGGACTATGGCTACACCTTC. The genes are TRBV5-4 and TRBJ1-2; possible D gene TRBD1, 5 bases. The CDR3 covers 16 residues. Trimming removed 2 bases from V and 3 bases from J, with 17 bases in between. Germline assignment: CDR1 SGHNT and CDR2 YYREEE (reference sequence).

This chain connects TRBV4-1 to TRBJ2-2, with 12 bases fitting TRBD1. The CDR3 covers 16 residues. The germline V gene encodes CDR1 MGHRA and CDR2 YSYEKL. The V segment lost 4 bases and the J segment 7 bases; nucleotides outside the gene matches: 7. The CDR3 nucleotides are TGCGCCAGCAGCCCCAGGGACAGGGGGCCGGACGGGGAGCTGTTTTTT. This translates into CASSPRDRGPDGELFF.

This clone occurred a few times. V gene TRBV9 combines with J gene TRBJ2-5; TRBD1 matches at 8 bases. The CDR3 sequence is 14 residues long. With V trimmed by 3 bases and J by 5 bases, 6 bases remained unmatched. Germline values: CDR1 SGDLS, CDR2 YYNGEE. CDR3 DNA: TGTGCCAGCAGCGGGTACAGGGGGGACGAGACCCAGTACTTC. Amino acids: CASSGYRGDETQYF.

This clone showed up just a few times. CDR3 residues: CASSSDTYYNSPLHF. Written as DNA, the CDR3 is TGTGCCAGCAGCTCAGACACCTACTATAATTCACCCCTCCACTTT. The rearrangement uses TRBV11-2 and TRBJ1-6; D uncertain. The CDR3 is 15 residues long. Germline V lookup: CDR1 SGHAT, CDR2 FQNNGV. The V gene lost 4 bases and the J gene lost 3 bases, with 10 bases spanning the gap.

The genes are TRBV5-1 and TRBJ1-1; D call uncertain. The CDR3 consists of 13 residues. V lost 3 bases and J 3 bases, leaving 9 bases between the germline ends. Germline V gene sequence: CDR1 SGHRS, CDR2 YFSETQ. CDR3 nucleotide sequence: TGCGCCAGCAGCTGGTCCGGTGACACTGAAGCTTTCTTT. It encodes CASSWSGDTEAFF.

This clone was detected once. Written as DNA, the CDR3 is TGTGCCAGCAGCGTTTCTAGCGGGAGGTCCTACGAGCAGTACTTC. Its translation is CASSVSSGRSYEQYF. V gene TRBV9 combines with J gene TRBJ2-7, with 11 bases aligning to TRBD2. The CDR3 sequence is 15 residues long. CDR1 and CDR2 (germline): SGDLS, YYNGEE. Trimming removed 2 bases from V and 1 base from J; junction bases left unmatched: 2.

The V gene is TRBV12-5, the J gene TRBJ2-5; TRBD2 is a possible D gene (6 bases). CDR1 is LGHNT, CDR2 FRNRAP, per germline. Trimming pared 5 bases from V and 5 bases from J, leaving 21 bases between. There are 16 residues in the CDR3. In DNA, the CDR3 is TGTGCTAGTGGTCTCAGCGGGCCAGTCCCGCCGGAGACCCAGTACTTC. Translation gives CASGLSGPVPPETQYF.

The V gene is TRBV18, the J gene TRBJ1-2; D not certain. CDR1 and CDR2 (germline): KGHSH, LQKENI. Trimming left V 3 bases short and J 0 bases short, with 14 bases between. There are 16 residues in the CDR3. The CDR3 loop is CASSPFEGQANYGYTF. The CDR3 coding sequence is TGTGCCAGCTCACCGTTTGAGGGCCAAGCTAACTATGGCTACACCTTC.

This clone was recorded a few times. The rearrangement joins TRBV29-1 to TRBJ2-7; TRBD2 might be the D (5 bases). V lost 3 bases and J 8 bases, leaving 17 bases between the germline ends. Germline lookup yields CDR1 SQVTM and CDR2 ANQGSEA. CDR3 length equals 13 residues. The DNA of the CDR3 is TGCAGCGTTGACCCGCGGGCCGTGTCTAAGCAGTACTTC. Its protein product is CSVDPRAVSKQYF.

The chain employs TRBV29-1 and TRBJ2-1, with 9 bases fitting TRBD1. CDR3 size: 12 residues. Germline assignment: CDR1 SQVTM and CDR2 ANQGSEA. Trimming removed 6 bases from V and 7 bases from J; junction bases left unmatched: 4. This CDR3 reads CSVDDRGNEQFF. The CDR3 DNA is TGCAGCGTAGATGACAGGGGGAATGAGCAGTTCTTC.

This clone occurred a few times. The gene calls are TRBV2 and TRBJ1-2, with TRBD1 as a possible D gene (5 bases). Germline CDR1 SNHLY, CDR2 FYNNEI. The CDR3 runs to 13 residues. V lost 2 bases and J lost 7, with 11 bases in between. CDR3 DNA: TGTGCCAGCAGTGAAATGGGACTCCGTGGCTACACCTTC. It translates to CASSEMGLRGYTF.

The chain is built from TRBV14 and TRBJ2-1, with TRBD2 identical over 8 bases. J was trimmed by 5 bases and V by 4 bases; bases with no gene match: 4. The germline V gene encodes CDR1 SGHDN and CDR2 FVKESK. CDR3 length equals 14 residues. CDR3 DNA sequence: TGTGCCAGCAGCCGGACTAGCCTACACAATGAGCAGTTCTTC. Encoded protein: CASSRTSLHNEQFF.

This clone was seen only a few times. The CDR3 sequence is CAVKSIERTEAFF. CDR3 sequence (DNA): TGTGCCGTCAAGTCTATCGAGCGCACTGAAGCTTTCTTT. The chain uses TRBV6-1 and TRBJ1-1; no definite D call. CDR3 length equals 13 residues. Trimming pared 11 bases from V and 4 bases from J, leaving 17 bases between. The V gene's germline CDR1 is MNHNS and CDR2 SASEGT.

The CDR3 protein is CASSSPGGGNQPQHF. The CDR3, as DNA: TGTGCCAGCAGTTCGCCAGGGGGTGGCAATCAGCCCCAGCATTTT. V is TRBV28 and J is TRBJ1-5, with TRBD1 matching over 7 bases. The CDR3 sequence is 15 residues long. Germline CDR1 is MDHEN and CDR2 is SYDVKM. V shed 4 bases and J 2 bases; nucleotides not matched to a gene: 5.

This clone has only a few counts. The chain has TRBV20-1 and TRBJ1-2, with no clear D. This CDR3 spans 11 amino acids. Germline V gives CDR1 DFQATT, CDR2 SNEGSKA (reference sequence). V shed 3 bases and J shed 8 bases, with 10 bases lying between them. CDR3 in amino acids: CSASKTEGYTF. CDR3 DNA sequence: TGCAGTGCTAGTAAAACAGAGGGCTACACCTTC.

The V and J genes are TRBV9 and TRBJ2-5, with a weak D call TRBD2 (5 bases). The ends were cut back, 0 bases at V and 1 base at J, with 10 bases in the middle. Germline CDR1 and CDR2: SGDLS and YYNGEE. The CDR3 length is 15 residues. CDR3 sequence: CASSVAPGIQETQYF. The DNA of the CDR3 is TGTGCCAGCAGCGTAGCTCCGGGGATCCAAGAGACCCAGTACTTC.

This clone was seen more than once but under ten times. The CDR3 sequence: CASSVARTGGSEAFF. The CDR3 DNA reads as TGTGCCAGCAGCGTAGCCCGGACAGGGGGCTCTGAAGCTTTCTTT. The V gene is TRBV9, the J gene TRBJ1-1; 11 bases line up with TRBD1. J gave up 6 bases and V 0 bases, and 4 bases lay outside the gene matches. The CDR3 is 15 residues long. The germline V gene has CDR1 SGDLS and CDR2 YYNGEE. Full variable domain (rest looked up from reference TRBV9 and TRBJ1-1): DSGVTQTPKHLITATGQRVTLRCSPRSGDLSVYWYQQSLDQGLQFLIQYYNGEERAKGNILERFSAQQFPDLHSELNLSSLELGDSALYFCASSVARTGGSEAFFGQGTRLTVV.

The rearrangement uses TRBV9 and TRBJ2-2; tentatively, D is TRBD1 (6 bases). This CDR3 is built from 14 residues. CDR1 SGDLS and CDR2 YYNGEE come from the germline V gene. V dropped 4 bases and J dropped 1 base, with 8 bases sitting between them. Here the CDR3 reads CASSPTGNTGELFF. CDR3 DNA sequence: TGTGCCAGCAGCCCGACAGGGAACACCGGGGAGCTGTTTTTT.

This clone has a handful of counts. The CDR3 coding sequence is TGTGCCAGTAGTATCCTAGCGGGGGCAAATGAGCAGTTCTTC. This sequence encodes CASSILAGANEQFF. This chain connects TRBV19 to TRBJ2-1; 10 nucleotides line up with TRBD2. The germline V gene has CDR1 LNHDA and CDR2 SQIVND (reference sequence). V lost 3 bases to trimming and J lost 7 bases; unmatched junction nucleotides: 3. The CDR3 loop spans 14 amino acids.

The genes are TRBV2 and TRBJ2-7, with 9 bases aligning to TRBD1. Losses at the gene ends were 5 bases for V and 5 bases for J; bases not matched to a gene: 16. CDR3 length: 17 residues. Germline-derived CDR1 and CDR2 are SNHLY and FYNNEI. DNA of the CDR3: TGTGCCAGCAGTCTCCTCTCCGGACAGGGGTTCGGGAACGAGCAGTACTTC. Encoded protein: CASSLLSGQGFGNEQYF.

The CDR3: CSVRASGRSYNEQFF. The CDR3 nucleotides read TGCAGCGTAAGAGCTAGCGGGAGGAGCTACAATGAGCAGTTCTTC. The genes are TRBV29-1 and TRBJ2-1; 11 bases are a match to TRBD2. J gave up 3 bases and V 6 bases, and 7 bases lay outside the gene matches. There are 15 residues in the CDR3. In germline, CDR1 is SQVTM, CDR2 ANQGSEA.